Listed here are 19 T cell receptor beta chains from one sample, sequenced in a study of response to subunit inactivated influenza vaccine. Using its own MiXCR run on the RT-PCR reads, TCRdb lists one record per CDR3 protein. The sample has about 780,000 distinct CDR3 sequences; 18% are singletons. The starting material was PBMCs from blood, obtained roughly 5 days after vaccination. The source is a man aged 50 to 59 who received an inactivated influenza vaccine.

The CDR3 spells CASSLVGPGGTDTQYF. The CDR3 bases are TGTGCCAGCAGCTTAGTGGGTCCGGGGGGCACAGATACGCAGTATTTT. V and J are TRBV11-2 and TRBJ2-3; perhaps TRBD2 as D (6 bases). The CDR3 spans 16 residues. Germline CDR1 is SGHAT and CDR2 is FQNNGV. Trimming pared 1 base from V and 1 base from J, leaving 12 bases between.

In this sample, this clonotype turned up a few times. The chain has TRBV27 and TRBJ2-3, with 11 nucleotides matching TRBD1. There are 16 residues in the CDR3. V was clipped by 5 bases and J by 3 bases; unmatched bases: 7. Per germline, CDR1 MNHEY and CDR2 SMNVEV (reference sequence). The CDR3 is CASSHGQGARTDTQYF. DNA of the CDR3: TGTGCCAGCAGTCACGGACAGGGGGCGAGGACAGATACGCAGTATTTT.

This clonotype has only a few counts. V gene TRBV29-1 combines with J gene TRBJ1-1; 9 nucleotides line up with TRBD1. The CDR3 runs to 14 residues. Germline V lookup: CDR1 SQVTM, CDR2 ANQGSEA. V trimming: 4 bases; J trimming: 1 base; junction bases outside the gene matches: 4. CDR3 loop: CSVVDRGRNTEAFF. Written as DNA, the CDR3 is TGCAGCGTTGTGGACAGGGGACGGAACACTGAAGCTTTCTTT.

This clonotype was detected only a few times. This rearrangement joins TRBV29-1 to TRBJ1-1, with 8 nucleotides matching TRBD1. Germline CDR1 SQVTM, CDR2 ANQGSEA. The CDR3 covers 16 residues. J was trimmed by 0 bases and V by 4 bases; bases with no gene match: 10. The CDR3 sequence is CSVARTGMSVNTEAFF. CDR3 sequence (DNA): TGCAGCGTTGCAAGGACAGGGATGTCGGTGAACACTGAAGCTTTCTTT. Filled out from reference TRBV29-1 and TRBJ1-1, the complete variable domain reads SAVISQKPSRDICQRGTSLTIQCQVDSQVTMMFWYRQQPGQSLTLIATANQGSEATYESGFVIDKFPISRPNLTFSTLTVSNMSPEDSSIYLCSVARTGMSVNTEAFFGQGTRLTVV.

Of note for this clonotype: One base away lies a much larger clone, so this may be a sequencing read error. The rearrangement links TRBV20-1 to TRBJ2-7, with a possible D match to TRBD1 (7 bases). CDR3 length: 13 amino acids. Between the trimmed V and J ends, which lost 6 bases and 4 bases, there was a span of 16 bases. Germline CDR1 reads DFQATT; CDR2 reads SNEGSKA (reference sequence). The DNA for the CDR3 is TGCAGTGCCGCAAGCAGGGGGGTGTACGAGCAGTACTTC. The encoded protein is CSAASRGVYEQYF.

The chain employs TRBV15 and TRBJ2-3, with D maybe TRBD1 (5 bases). CDR3 length equals 16 residues. Germline V gene sequence: CDR1 LNHNV, CDR2 YYDKDF (reference sequence). V was cut by 0 bases and J by 0 bases, with 10 bases left in between. Here the CDR3 DNA reads TGTGCCACCAGCAGAGATTCCAGGGCTAGCACAGATACGCAGTATTTT. The encoded protein is CATSRDSRASTDTQYF.

This clonotype was seen more than once but under ten times. The CDR3 loop reads CASSFTAVGELFF. CDR3 coding DNA: TGTGCCAGCAGCTTCACTGCCGTCGGGGAGCTGTTTTTT. This sequence joins TRBV13 and TRBJ2-2; no firm D call. The ends were cut back, 3 bases at V and 7 bases at J, with 9 bases in the middle. This CDR3 is 13 amino acids long. The germline V gene encodes CDR1 PRHDT and CDR2 FYEKMQ (reference sequence).

The CDR3 DNA sequence: TGTGCCAGCAGCTTACAGCTGAACAATGAGCAGTTCTTC. Residues: CASSLQLNNEQFF. This sequence joins TRBV7-3 and TRBJ2-1; D remains unclear. The CDR3 runs 13 residues. Trimming pared 2 bases from V and 5 bases from J, leaving 7 bases between. Germline V gene data show CDR1 as SGHTA and CDR2 as FQGTGA.

The chain has TRBV20-1 and TRBJ2-5, with 7 positions matching TRBD1. The junction had 10 bases not matched to a gene; V was cut back by 2 bases and J by 4 bases. CDR1 is DFQATT and CDR2 is SNEGSKA in the germline V gene (reference sequence). The CDR3 is made up of 15 amino acids. The CDR3 region is CSARPYDRVGETQYF. The CDR3 coding sequence is TGCAGTGCTAGACCTTACGACAGGGTTGGAGAGACCCAGTACTTC.

At least ten counts were recorded for this clonotype. The V gene is TRBV6-1, the J gene TRBJ2-7; 10 bases agree with TRBD2. The CDR3 contains 15 residues. With V trimmed by 6 bases and J by 3 bases, 8 bases remained unmatched. Germline V lookup: CDR1 MNHNS, CDR2 SASEGT. DNA for the CDR3: TGTGCCAGCAGGCCTAGCGGGAGATTTGGCTACGAGCAGTACTTC. Its translation is CASRPSGRFGYEQYF.

V usage is TRBV5-5 and J usage is TRBJ2-2, with D maybe TRBD1 (6 bases). V lost 4 bases and J 4 bases, leaving 14 bases between the germline ends. This CDR3 comprises 15 residues. Germline V CDR1 and CDR2: SGHKS, YYEKEE (reference sequence). Here the CDR3 reads CASSPADRPTGELFF. For the CDR3, the DNA is TGTGCCAGCAGCCCGGCTGACAGGCCCACCGGGGAGCTGTTTTTT.

V is TRBV7-2 and J is TRBJ2-5; D is uncertain. The ends were cut back, 6 bases at V and 0 bases at J, with 11 bases in the middle. The length of the CDR3 is 14 residues. The germline V gene encodes CDR1 SGHTA and CDR2 FQGNSA. In nucleotides, the CDR3 is TGTGCCAGCAGTAGAGTGGGATACCAAGAGACCCAGTACTTC. It specifies CASSRVGYQETQYF.

The table lists this clonotype with a few counts. The V call is TRBV5-6, the J call TRBJ2-7, with 8 bases lining up with TRBD1. The germline gives CDR1 SGHDT, CDR2 YYEEEE. The CDR3 has 15 amino acids. The trim removed 3 bases at V and 2 bases at J, leaving 7 bases unmatched. CDR3 bases: TGTGCCAGCAGCTCTTCCAGGGGGCTCACCTACGAGCAGTACTTC. Its protein product is CASSSSRGLTYEQYF.

This clonotype showed up many times. The V gene is TRBV4-2, the J gene TRBJ2-1; 15 bases fit TRBD2. After removal of 1 base from V and 7 bases from J, the junction contained 2 bases not matched to a gene. Germline V CDR1 and CDR2: LGHNA, YNFKEQ. The CDR3 has 16 residues. The CDR3 reads CASSQGTSGGANEQFF. In nucleotides, the CDR3 is TGTGCCAGCAGCCAAGGGACTAGCGGGGGGGCTAATGAGCAGTTCTTC.

The table lists this clonotype with a few counts. V is TRBV7-2 and J is TRBJ2-3; D uncertain. From germline, CDR1 is SGHTA and CDR2 FQGNSA. V lost 5 bases, J lost 4 bases, and 16 bases lay in between. This CDR3 has 15 residues. CDR3 residues: CASSLPGSSADTQYF. The DNA of the CDR3 is TGTGCCAGCAGCCTCCCGGGTAGCTCGGCAGATACGCAGTATTTT.

This clonotype was found many times. The rearrangement links TRBV20-1 to TRBJ2-7; D is undetermined. Germline V CDR1 and CDR2: DFQATT, SNEGSKA (reference sequence). The CDR3 consists of 14 residues. V lost 0 bases and J lost 3, with 12 bases in between. Written as DNA, the CDR3 is TGCAGTGCTAGAGATGGGAACGGTGTCTACGAGCAGTACTTC. This gives the protein CSARDGNGVYEQYF.

The V and J genes are TRBV20-1 and TRBJ2-5, with unresolved D. Trimming pared 6 bases from V and 4 bases from J, leaving 12 bases between. This CDR3 has 12 amino acids. Germline V gives CDR1 DFQATT, CDR2 SNEGSKA (reference sequence). CDR3 in DNA: TGCAGTGCCAACCGGGCCCCAGAGACCCAGTACTTC. Translating it yields CSANRAPETQYF.

This clonotype showed up just a few times. This chain connects TRBV12-3 or TRBV12-4 to TRBJ1-2; possible D gene TRBD1, 6 bases. V lost 3 bases, J lost 8 bases, and 16 bases lay in between. The CDR3 runs 14 residues. DNA of the CDR3: TGTGCCAGCAGTTTGGGGGACATATGGGCCGGCTACACCTTC. This translates into CASSLGDIWAGYTF.

This chain connects TRBV4-3 to TRBJ1-1; D uncertain. The CDR3 is made up of 14 amino acids. The germline gives CDR1 LGHNA, CDR2 YSLEER. Trimming removed 0 bases at V and 1 base at J, with 6 bases between. The CDR3 bases are TGCGCCAGCAGCCAAGATTACGGGAACACTGAAGCTTTCTTT. It specifies CASSQDYGNTEAFF.